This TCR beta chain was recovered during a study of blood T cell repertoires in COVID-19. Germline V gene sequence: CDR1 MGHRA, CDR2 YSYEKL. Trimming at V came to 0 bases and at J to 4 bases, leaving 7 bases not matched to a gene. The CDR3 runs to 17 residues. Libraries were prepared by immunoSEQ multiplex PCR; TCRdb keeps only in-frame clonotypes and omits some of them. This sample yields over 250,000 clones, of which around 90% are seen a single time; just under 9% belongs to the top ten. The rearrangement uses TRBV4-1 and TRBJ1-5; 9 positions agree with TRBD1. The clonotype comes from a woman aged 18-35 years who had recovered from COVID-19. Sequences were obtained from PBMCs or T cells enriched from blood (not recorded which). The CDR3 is CASSQDPGQGWNQPQHF. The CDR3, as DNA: TGCGCCAGCAGCCAAGATCCGGGACAGGGTTGGAATCAGCCCCAGCATTTT.